This paragraph covers one T cell receptor (beta chain) sequence. Exposed study participants had met a COVID-19 case within 2 weeks before entry. The entry originates in a study of blood T cell repertoires in COVID-19. Overall study context: Material from acute and convalescent COVID-19 was sourced from the United States, Italy and Spain. The cDNA or gDNA used as material had been derived from T cells, B-cell-depleted T cells, or PBMCs.

The germline gives CDR1 PRHDT, CDR2 FYEKMQ (reference sequence). The CDR3 is made up of 13 amino acids. V gave up 0 bases and J gave up 4 bases, with 5 bases separating them. In the original processing: Estimates of nucleated cell counts were drawn from the amplification of reference gene primers. Method: immunoSEQ multiplex PCR; TCRdb's copy keeps in-frame clones and lacks some. The V and J calls and the clone size are those of that table, but D and trimming were determined from the DNA. The top ten clones hold more than 12% of a sample with about 220,000 clones, 90% of them seen once. Sample: PBMCs or T cells enriched from blood (not recorded which). The chain couples TRBV13 to TRBJ2-3; weak D call: TRBD1 (5 bases). This clonotype was sampled from a man under 40 who had been exposed to COVID-19. CDR3 amino acids: CASSLGTADTQYF. The CDR3 region has the DNA TGTGCCAGCAGCTTAGGGACAGCAGATACGCAGTATTTT.